This T cell receptor beta chain was identified in a study of T cells in pancreatic ductal adenocarcinoma. The length of the CDR3 is 15 residues. Trimming took 4 bases from V and 5 from J; bases not matched to a gene: 3. Germline V gene lookup returns CDR1 SNHLY and CDR2 FYNNEI. Selected pancreatic ductal adenocarcinoma patients had undergone surgery without neoadjuvant therapy. Sequencing was performed with immunoSEQ multiplex PCR; in TCRdb, only in-frame clones are kept and a portion is missing. The sample includes roughly 16,000 clones, approximately 90% of them seen just once. This clone was picked up a small number of times.

The sample consisted of PBMCs. V gene TRBV2 combines with J gene TRBJ1-5, with TRBD1 identical over 12 bases. This TCR was sampled from a human donor with pancreatic ductal adenocarcinoma. CDR3 amino acids: CASSAGTGGYQPQHF. The CDR3 DNA reads as TGTGCCAGCAGTGCAGGGACAGGGGGCTATCAGCCCCAGCATTTT.